The sample holds a few counts of the clone carrying this T cell receptor (beta chain). Its antigen is unidentified. The data were obtained in a study of identical twins. Healthy Caucasians, and only they, were the donors. TCRdb ran MiXCR on the 5' RACE reads and lists one entry per CDR3 protein. The top ten clones hold 1.5% to 2% of a sample with 700,000 to 950,000 distinct CDR3 sequences, about 12% of them seen once. CDR1 is DFQATT and CDR2 is SNEGSKA in the germline V gene (reference sequence). The ends were cut back, 1 base at V and 2 bases at J, with 15 bases in the middle. The CDR3 consists of 15 residues. Overall study findings and caveats: The study based its conclusions on cross-sectional statistical analysis and did not follow the same donors.

These data also featured in a second study, about yellow fever vaccine responses in identical twins.

Sample: PBMCs. The TCR was taken from a woman aged 18-29 years in good health. This chain connects TRBV20-1 to TRBJ2-7, with D uncertain. The CDR3 nucleotides are TGCAGTGCTAGAGGGCCCTCGTTAGCAGCCTACGAGCAGTACTTC. This translates into CSARGPSLAAYEQYF.